This TCR beta chain was sequenced for a study of radiotherapy plus CTLA-4 blockade in lung cancer. Study-level findings and limits: After radiotherapy and ipilimumab, tumor-derived clones expanded in peripheral blood.

This CDR3 comprises 13 residues. Germline V gene data show CDR1 as SEHNR and CDR2 as FQNEAQ (reference sequence). V was cut by 5 bases and J by 1 base, with 9 bases left in between. Note on this clone: What it binds is unknown.

Sequencing was performed with immunoSEQ multiplex PCR; in TCRdb, only in-frame clones are kept and a portion is missing. Here the sample spans 55,000 to 70,000 clones, around 85% being singletons. The clonotype was recovered from a human donor with non-small cell lung cancer who had a complete response to radiotherapy plus ipilimumab. The sequencing here drew on peripheral blood, taken from a patient treated with radiotherapy plus ipilimumab. The chain combines TRBV7-9 with TRBJ2-7; no firm D call. CDR3 nucleotide sequence: TGTGCCAGCAGCAGTACTCAATCCTACGAGCAGTACTTC. Its protein is CASSSTQSYEQYF.